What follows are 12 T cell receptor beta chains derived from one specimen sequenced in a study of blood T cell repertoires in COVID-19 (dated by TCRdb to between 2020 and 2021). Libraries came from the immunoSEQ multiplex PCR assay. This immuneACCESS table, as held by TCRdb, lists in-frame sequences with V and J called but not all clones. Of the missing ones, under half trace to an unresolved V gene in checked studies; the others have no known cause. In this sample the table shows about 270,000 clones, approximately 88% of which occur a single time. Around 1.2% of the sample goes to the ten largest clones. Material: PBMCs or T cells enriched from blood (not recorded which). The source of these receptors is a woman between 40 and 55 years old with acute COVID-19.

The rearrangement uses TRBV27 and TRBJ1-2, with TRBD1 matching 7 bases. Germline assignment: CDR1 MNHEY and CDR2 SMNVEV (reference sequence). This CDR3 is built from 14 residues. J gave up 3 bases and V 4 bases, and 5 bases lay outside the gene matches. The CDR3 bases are TGTGCCAGCAGTTCCGGGACAGATTACTATGGCTACACCTTC. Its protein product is CASSSGTDYYGYTF.

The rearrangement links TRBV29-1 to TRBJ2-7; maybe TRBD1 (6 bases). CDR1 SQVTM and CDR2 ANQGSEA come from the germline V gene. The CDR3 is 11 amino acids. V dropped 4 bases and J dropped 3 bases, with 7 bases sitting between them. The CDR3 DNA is TGCAGCGTTGGGGACATCTACGAGCAGTACGTC. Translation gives CSVGDIYEQYV.

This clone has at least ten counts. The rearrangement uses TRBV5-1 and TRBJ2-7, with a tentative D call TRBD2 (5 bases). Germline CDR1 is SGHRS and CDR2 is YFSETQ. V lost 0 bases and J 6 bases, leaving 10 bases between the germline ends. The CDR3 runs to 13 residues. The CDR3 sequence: CASSLDGVTEQYF. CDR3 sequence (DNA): TGCGCCAGCAGCTTGGACGGGGTTACCGAGCAGTACTTC.

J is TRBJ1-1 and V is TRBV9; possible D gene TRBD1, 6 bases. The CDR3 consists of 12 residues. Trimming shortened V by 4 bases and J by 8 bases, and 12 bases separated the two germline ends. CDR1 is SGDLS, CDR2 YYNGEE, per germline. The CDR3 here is CASSNNRAEAFF. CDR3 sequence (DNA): TGTGCCAGCAGCAACAACAGGGCCGAAGCTTTCTTT.

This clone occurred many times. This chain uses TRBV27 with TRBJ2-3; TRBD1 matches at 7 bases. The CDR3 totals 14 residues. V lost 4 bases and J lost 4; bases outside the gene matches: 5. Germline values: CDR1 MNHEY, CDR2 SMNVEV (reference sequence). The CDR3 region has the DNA TGTGCCAGCAGTTCGAACAGGGGCCCAGATACGCAGTATTTT. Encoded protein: CASSSNRGPDTQYF.

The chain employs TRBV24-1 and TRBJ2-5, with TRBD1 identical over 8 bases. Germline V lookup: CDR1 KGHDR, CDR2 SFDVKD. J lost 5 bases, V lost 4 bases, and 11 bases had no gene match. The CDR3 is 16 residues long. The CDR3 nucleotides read TGTGCCACCAGTGAGACAGGGGCTGACCTCGGGGAGACCCAGTACTTC. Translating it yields CATSETGADLGETQYF.

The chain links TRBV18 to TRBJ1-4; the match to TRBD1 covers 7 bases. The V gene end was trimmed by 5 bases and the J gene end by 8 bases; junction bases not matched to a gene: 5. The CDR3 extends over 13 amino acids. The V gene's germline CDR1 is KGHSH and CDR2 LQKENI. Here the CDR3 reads CASSGTEGEKLFF. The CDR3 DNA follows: TGTGCCAGCTCAGGGACAGAAGGGGAAAAACTGTTTTTT. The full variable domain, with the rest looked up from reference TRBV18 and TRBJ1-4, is NAGVMQNPRHLVRRRGQEARLRCSPMKGHSHVYWYRQLPEEGLKFMVYLQKENIIDESGMPKERFSAEFPKEGPSILRIQQVVRGDSAAYFCASSGTEGEKLFFGSGTQLSVL.

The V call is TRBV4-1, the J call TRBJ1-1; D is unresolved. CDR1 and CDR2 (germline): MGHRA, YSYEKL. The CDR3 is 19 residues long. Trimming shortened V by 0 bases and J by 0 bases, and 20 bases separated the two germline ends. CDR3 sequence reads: CASSQDLLRGPFMNTEAFF. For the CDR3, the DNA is TGCGCCAGCAGCCAAGATTTACTCCGGGGTCCGTTCATGAACACTGAAGCTTTCTTT.

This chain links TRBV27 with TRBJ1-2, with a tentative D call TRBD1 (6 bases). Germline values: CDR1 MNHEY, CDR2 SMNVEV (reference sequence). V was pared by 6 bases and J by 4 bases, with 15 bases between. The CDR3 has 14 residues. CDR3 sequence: CASRMTGPTYGYTF. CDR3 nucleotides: TGTGCCAGCAGAATGACAGGTCCTACCTATGGCTACACCTTC.

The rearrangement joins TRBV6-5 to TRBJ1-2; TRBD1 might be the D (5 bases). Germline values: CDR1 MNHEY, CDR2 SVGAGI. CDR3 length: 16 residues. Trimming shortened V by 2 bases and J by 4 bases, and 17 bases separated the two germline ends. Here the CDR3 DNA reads TGTGCCAGCAGTTACCAACCGGGAGATACAGGCTATGGCTACACCTTC. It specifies CASSYQPGDTGYGYTF.

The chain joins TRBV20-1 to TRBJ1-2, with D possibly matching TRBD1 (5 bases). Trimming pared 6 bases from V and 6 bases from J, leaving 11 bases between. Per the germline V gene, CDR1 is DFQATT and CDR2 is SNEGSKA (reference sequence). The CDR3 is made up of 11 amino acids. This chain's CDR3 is CSATRGDGYTF. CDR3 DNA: TGCAGTGCCACTCGGGGGGATGGCTACACCTTC.

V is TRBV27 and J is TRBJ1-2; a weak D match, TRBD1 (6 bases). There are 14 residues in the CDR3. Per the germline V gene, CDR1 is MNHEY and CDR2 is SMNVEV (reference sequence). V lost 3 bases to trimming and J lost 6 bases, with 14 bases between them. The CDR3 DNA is TGTGCCAGCAGTTTGCGGCAGGGGATAGATGGCTACACCTTC. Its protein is CASSLRQGIDGYTF.